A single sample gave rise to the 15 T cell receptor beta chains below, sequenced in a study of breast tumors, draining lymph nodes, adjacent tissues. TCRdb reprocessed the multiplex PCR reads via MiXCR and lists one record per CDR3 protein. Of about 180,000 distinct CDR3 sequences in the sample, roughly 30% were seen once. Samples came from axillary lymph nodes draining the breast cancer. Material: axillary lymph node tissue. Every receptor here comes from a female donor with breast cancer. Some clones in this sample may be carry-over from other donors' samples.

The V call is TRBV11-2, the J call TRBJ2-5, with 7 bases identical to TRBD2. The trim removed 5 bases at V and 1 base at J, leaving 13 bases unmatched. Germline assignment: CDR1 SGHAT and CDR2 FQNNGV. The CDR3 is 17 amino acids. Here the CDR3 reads CASSPPLAAAPQETQYF. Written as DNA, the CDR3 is TGTGCCAGCAGCCCCCCCCTAGCGGCGGCCCCCCAAGAGACCCAGTACTTC.

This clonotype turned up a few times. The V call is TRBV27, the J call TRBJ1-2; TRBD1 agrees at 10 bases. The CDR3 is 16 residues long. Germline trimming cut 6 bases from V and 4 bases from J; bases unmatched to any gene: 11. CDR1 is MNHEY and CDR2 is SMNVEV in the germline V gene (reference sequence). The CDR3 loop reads CASSRHPGQGSYGYTF. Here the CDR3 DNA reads TGTGCCAGCAGCCGCCATCCGGGACAGGGGAGCTATGGCTACACCTTC.

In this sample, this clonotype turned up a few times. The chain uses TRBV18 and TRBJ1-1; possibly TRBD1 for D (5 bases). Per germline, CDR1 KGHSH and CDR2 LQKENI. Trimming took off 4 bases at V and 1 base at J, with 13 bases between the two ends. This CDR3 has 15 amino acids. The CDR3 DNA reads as TGTGCCAGCTCACTAGGGACGGGCCCGAACACTGAAGCTTTCTTT. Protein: CASSLGTGPNTEAFF.

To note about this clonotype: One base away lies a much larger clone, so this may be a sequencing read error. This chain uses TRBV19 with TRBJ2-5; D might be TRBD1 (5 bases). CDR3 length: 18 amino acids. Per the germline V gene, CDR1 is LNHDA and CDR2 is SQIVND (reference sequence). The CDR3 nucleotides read TGTGCCAGTAGTAGATTCCCTCCAGGGTTGAGCGCCCAAGAGACCCCGTACTTC. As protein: CASSRFPPGLSAQETPYF.

This CDR3 is CASSEMMGGTEAFF. Written as DNA, the CDR3 is TGTGCCAGCAGTGAGATGATGGGGGGCACTGAAGCTTTCTTT. The rearrangement uses TRBV6-4 and TRBJ1-1; D perhaps matches TRBD1 (5 bases). The CDR3 totals 14 residues. The germline V and J ends were trimmed by 3 bases and 4 bases, with 12 bases remaining between them. Germline CDR1 and CDR2: MRHNA and SNTAGT.

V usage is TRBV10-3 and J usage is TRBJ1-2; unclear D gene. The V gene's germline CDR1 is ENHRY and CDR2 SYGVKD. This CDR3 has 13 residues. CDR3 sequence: CTSSEAGNYGYTF. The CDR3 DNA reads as TGTACCAGCAGCGAAGCGGGAAACTATGGCTACACCTTC.

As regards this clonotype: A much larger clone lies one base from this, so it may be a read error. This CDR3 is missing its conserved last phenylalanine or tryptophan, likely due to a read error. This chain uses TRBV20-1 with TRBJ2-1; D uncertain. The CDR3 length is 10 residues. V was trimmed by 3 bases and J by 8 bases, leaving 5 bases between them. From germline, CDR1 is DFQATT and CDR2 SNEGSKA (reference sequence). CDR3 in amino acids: CSASGYEQFS. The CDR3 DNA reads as TGCAGTGCTAGTGGATATGAGCAGTTCTCC.

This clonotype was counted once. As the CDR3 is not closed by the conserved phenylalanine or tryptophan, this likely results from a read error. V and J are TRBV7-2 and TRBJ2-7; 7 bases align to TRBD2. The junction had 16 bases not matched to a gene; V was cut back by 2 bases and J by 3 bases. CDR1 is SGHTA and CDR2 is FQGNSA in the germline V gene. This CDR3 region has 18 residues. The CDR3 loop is CASSLPPSWGGRYYEQYL. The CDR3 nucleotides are TGTGCCAGCAGCTTACCCCCCTCATGGGGCGGGAGATACTACGAGCAGTACCTC.

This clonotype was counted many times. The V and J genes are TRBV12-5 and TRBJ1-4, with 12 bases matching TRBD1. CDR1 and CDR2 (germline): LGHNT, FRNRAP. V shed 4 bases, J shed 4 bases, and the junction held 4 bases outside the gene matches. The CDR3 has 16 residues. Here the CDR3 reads CASGWGTGGINEKLFF. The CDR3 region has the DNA TGTGCTAGTGGTTGGGGGACAGGGGGCATTAATGAAAAACTGTTTTTT.

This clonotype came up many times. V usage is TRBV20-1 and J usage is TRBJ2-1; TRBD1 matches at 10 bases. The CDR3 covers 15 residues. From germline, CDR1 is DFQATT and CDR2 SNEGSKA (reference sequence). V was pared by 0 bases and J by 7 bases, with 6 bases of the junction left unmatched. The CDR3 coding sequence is TGCAGTGCTAGAGATGTAAGGACAGGGGGTAATGAGCAGTTCTTC. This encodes CSARDVRTGGNEQFF.

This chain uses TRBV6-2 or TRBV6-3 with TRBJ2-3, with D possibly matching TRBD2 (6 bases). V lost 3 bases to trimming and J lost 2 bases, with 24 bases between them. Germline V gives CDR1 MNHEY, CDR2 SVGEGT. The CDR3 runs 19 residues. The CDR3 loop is CASSYNSGLGTSLTDTQYF. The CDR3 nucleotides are TGTGCCAGCAGTTATAATTCTGGGCTCGGGACTTCCCTCACAGATACGCAGTATTTT.

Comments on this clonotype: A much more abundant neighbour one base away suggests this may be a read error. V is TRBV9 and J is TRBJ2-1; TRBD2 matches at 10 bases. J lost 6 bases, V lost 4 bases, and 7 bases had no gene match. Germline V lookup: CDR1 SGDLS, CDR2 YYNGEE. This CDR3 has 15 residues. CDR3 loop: CASSITSGGANEQFF. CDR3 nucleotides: TGTGCCAGCAGCATAACCAGCGGGGGGGCCAATGAGCAGTTCTTC. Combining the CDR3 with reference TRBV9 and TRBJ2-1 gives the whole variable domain DSGVTQTPKHLITATGQRVTLRCSPRSGDLSVYWYQQSLDQGLQFLIQYYNGEERAKGNILERFSAQQFPDLHSELNLSSLELGDSALYFCASSITSGGANEQFFGPGTRLTVL.

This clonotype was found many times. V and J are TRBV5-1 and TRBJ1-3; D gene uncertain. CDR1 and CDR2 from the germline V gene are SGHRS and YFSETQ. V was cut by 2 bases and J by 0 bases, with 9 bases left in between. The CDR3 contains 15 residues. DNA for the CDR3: TGCGCCAGCAGCTTAACCCCGGGCTCTGGAAACACCATATATTTT. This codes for CASSLTPGSGNTIYF.

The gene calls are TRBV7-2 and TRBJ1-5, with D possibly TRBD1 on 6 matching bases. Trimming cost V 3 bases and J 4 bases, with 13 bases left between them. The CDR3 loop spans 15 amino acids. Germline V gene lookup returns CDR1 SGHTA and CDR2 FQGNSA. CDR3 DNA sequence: TGTGCCAGCAGCTTGACGGGGGCAGAGAATCAGCCCCAGCATTTT. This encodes CASSLTGAENQPQHF.

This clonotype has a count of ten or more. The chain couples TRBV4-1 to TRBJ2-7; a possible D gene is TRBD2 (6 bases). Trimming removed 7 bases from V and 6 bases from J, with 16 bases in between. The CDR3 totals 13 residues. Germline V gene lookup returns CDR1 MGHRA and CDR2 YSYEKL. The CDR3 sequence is CASTTARGGEQYF. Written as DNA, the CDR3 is TGCGCCAGCACTACTGCCCGGGGAGGCGAGCAGTACTTC.